Below, one TCR beta chain is given with its context. Its antigen target is currently unknown. No qualities accompany the bases; no much larger clone lies one base away. This record comes from a study of cytomegalovirus exposure and HLA in healthy donors (dated by TCRdb to the late 2010s). In the study overall: The 666 repertoires of the first cohort and the 95 to 150 validation repertoires were produced on the same platform, according to a later analysis. The study aimed to test whether cataloging public T cell receptors could reveal signatures of past pathogen exposure. To predict cytomegalovirus infection status, the study brought together high-throughput TCR immunosequencing, statistical association of individual TCRs with disease status, and machine learning. In addition to the first cohort of 666 subjects, a separate validation cohort of around 110 different subjects was used. What the work shows at the level of the full study, not this receptor alone: In vitro tests confirmed that a few of the cytomegalovirus-associated TCR beta chains recognize cytomegalovirus antigens. The study listed approximately 160 TCR beta chains as associated with cytomegalovirus. The validation cohort had no HLA typing available for a later analysis, so co-occurrence within that cohort was assessed over all 130 or so repertoires. The authors suggested that the approach could potentially be generalized to other disease states and immunological phenotypes. Cytomegalovirus status was reported to be diagnosed by the classifier with high specificity and sensitivity in both the original and validation cohorts. Most TCR sequences were observed very rarely across donors, whereas some public TCRs were present in many individuals. Subsequent analysis determined that TCRs grouped into clusters in the first cohort also showed a tendency toward co-occurrence across the 90 to 150 validation repertoires, and 90% to 95% of cluster scores exceeded 0.

At the junction V is shortened by 6 bases and J by 8 bases; bases outside the gene matches: 11. Per the germline V gene, SGHRS is the CDR1 and YFSETQ is the CDR2. The CDR3 goes from the cysteine to the phenylalanine over 14 residues. Kept here is only the CDR3 DNA, which spans 42 bases and is read in frame from base 1. Libraries were built with the immunoSEQ multiplex PCR assay. Turning to the authors' computational methods: To diagnose cytomegalovirus status from the catalog of TCR beta chain sequences, a statistical classification framework was built. The table comes from immuneACCESS by way of TCRdb, which keeps in-frame sequences with V and J called. Part of the clones is missing from these tables; in studies checked, under half for an unresolved V gene and the rest for unknown reasons. V and J calls and clone size are given by that table; D and trimming were obtained from the DNA. The sample table records roughly 220,000 clones; around nine tenths of these occur just once. The biggest ten clones account for around 1% of the sample.

The donors belonged to the validation cohort of 120 subjects, which was separate from the approximately 680-subject first cohort. The chain employs TRBV5-1 and TRBJ2-1; the central 7 bases match TRBD2. The sample consisted of PBMCs. This clonotype was sampled from a woman aged 18 to 35 in good health and CMV-seronegative. CDR3 reads: CASKIGLAVDEQFF. The nucleotide sequence is TGCGCCAGCAAAATAGGTCTAGCGGTAGATGAGCAGTTCTTC.